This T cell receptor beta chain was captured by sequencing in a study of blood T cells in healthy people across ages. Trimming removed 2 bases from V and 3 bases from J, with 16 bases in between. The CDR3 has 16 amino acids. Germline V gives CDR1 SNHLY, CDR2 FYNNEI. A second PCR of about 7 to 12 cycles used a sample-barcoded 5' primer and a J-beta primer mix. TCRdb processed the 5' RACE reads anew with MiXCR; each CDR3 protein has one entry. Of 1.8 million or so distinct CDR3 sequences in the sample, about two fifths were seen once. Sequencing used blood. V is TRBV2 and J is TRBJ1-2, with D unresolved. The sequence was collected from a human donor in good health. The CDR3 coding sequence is TGTGCCAGCAGTGAAATTCTACCGGGAGCCCACTATGGCTACACCTTC. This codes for CASSEILPGAHYGYTF.